These T cell receptor beta chains were read from a single sample in a study of T-cell reconstitution after alpha-beta-depleted transplantation in children. MiXCR, applied by TCRdb to the PCR reads, yields one record per CDR3 protein. This table holds about 610,000 distinct CDR3 sequences, under 12% found once. Sequenced material: PBMCs from the stem cell graft donor, taken from the stem cell graft. The receptors were gathered from a human donor who donated a stem cell graft to a child with acute myeloid leukemia. Each CDR3 is given with its conserved first and last residue. D genes are given only for firm matches. Expanded clones are given a class, and other clones once, few, many or no size at all.

CSASRDVSYEQYF	TGCAGTGCTTCCCGGGACGTCTCCTACGAGCAGTACTTC	.	few	TRBV20-1	TRBJ2-7
CSVVGYSSSYNEQFF	TGCAGCGTTGTCGGATACTCGAGCTCCTACAATGAGCAGTTCTTC	.	.	TRBV29-1	TRBJ2-1
CASSLGHRRTEAFF	TGTGCCAGCAGCTTGGGACACCGGCGTACTGAAGCTTTCTTT	.	.	TRBV5-5	TRBJ1-1
CASSYGGEKLFF	TGTGCCAGCAGTTACGGGGGGGAAAAACTGTTTTTT	.	few	TRBV6-5	TRBJ1-4
CASSRRTDTQYF	TGTGCCAGCAGTCGGAGAACAGATACGCAGTATTTT	.	few	TRBV7-2	TRBJ2-3
CAWRREGDLEQYF	TGTGCCTGGAGGCGGGAGGGGGATTTGGAGCAGTACTTC	TRBD2	few	TRBV30	TRBJ2-7
CASSYGSLNTEAFF	TGTGCCAGCAGTTACGGTTCACTGAACACTGAAGCTTTCTTT	.	few	TRBV6-5	TRBJ1-1
CASSEGRSGKADTQYF	TGTGCCAGCAGTGAAGGACGTAGCGGGAAGGCAGATACGCAGTATTTT	TRBD2	many	TRBV25-1	TRBJ2-3
CARTKSGQGSLAVNTGELFF	TGTGCCAGGACTAAGAGCGGACAGGGGTCCCTAGCGGTCAACACCGGGGAGCTGTTTTTT	TRBD1	many	TRBV28	TRBJ2-2
CASSLGGRSGIQYF	TGTGCCAGCAGCTTAGGGGGCAGGAGTGGCATTCAGTACTTC	.	few	TRBV7-2	TRBJ2-4
CASSWDRGLDEQYF	TGTGCCAGCAGTTGGGACAGGGGGCTCGACGAGCAGTACTTC	TRBD1	many	TRBV12-3/TRBV12-4	TRBJ2-7
CSAAIGGTDTQYF	TGCAGCGCCGCCATAGGAGGGACAGATACGCAGTATTTT	.	few	TRBV29-1	TRBJ2-3
CSVDREGGTDTQYF	TGCAGCGTTGACAGGGAGGGAGGCACAGATACGCAGTATTTT	TRBD2	many	TRBV29-1	TRBJ2-3
CSATPGTGNSYEQYF	TGCAGTGCTACCCCCGGGACAGGGAACTCCTACGAGCAGTACTTC	TRBD1	.	TRBV20-1	TRBJ2-7
CASSLRGGSEKLFF	TGTGCCAGCAGTTTACGGGGCGGGAGTGAAAAACTGTTTTTT	.	.	TRBV12-3/TRBV12-4	TRBJ1-4
CASADRNDQPQHF	TGTGCCAGTGCGGACAGGAACGATCAGCCCCAGCATTTT	TRBD1	.	TRBV6-2/TRBV6-3	TRBJ1-5
CASTGIAGSPNEQFF	TGTGCCAGCACCGGGATAGCGGGGTCCCCCAATGAGCAGTTCTTC	TRBD2	many	TRBV12-3/TRBV12-4	TRBJ2-1
CASTQGLLNTEAFF	TGTGCCAGCACGCAGGGGCTTTTAAACACTGAAGCTTTCTTT	.	.	TRBV28	TRBJ1-1
CSPQGIRGTDTQYF	TGCAGCCCCCAAGGGATCAGGGGCACAGATACGCAGTATTTT	.	.	TRBV29-1	TRBJ2-3
CASSLGPAGGPGNEQFF	TGTGCCAGCAGCTTAGGGCCAGCGGGAGGGCCCGGGAATGAGCAGTTCTTC	TRBD2	.	TRBV11-2	TRBJ2-1
CASSTDKNIQYF	TGTGCCAGCTCCACCGACAAAAACATTCAGTACTTC	.	medium-sized	TRBV12-3/TRBV12-4	TRBJ2-4
CASSIAPGASTEAFF	TGTGCCAGTAGTATAGCACCGGGGGCGAGCACTGAAGCTTTCTTT	.	.	TRBV19	TRBJ1-1
CASSPAERYEETQYF	TGTGCCAGCAGCCCTGCAGAAAGGTATGAAGAGACCCAGTACTTC	.	few	TRBV3-1	TRBJ2-5
CSARPRQGARNQPQHF	TGCAGTGCTAGACCCCGACAGGGCGCGCGGAATCAGCCCCAGCATTTT	TRBD1	few	TRBV20-1	TRBJ1-5
CASSQVGDPTDEQFF	TGTGCCAGCAGCCAAGTAGGGGACCCCACGGATGAGCAGTTCTTC	.	.	TRBV14	TRBJ2-1
CASRPGSRETQYF	TGTGCCAGCAGACCAGGAAGTCGAGAGACCCAGTACTTC	.	.	TRBV7-6	TRBJ2-5
CASSNGAPSSYNEQFF	TGTGCCAGCAGTAACGGGGCGCCGAGCTCCTACAATGAGCAGTTCTTC	.	many	TRBV6-5	TRBJ2-1
CASSLPGRTTYEQYF	TGCGCCAGCAGCTTGCCGGGGCGGACCACCTACGAGCAGTACTTC	.	few	TRBV5-1	TRBJ2-7
CAWKEQGGETQYF	TGTGCCTGGAAAGAACAGGGAGGGGAGACCCAGTACTTC	.	once	TRBV30	TRBJ2-5
CASNDWGGAVEAFF	TGTGCCAGCAATGACTGGGGGGGGGCCGTCGAAGCTTTCTTT	.	many	TRBV6-1	TRBJ1-1
CASSLGPAAQSTDTQYF	TGCGCCAGCAGCTTGGGACCAGCGGCACAATCCACAGATACGCAGTATTTT	.	.	TRBV5-1	TRBJ2-3
CASSFRDSFTDTQYF	TGTGCCAGCAGTTTCCGGGACAGCTTCACAGATACGCAGTATTTT	TRBD1	few	TRBV7-2	TRBJ2-3
CASSYGTTWREQFF	TGTGCCAGCAGCTACGGGACTACTTGGAGGGAGCAGTTCTTC	TRBD2	many	TRBV5-6	TRBJ2-1